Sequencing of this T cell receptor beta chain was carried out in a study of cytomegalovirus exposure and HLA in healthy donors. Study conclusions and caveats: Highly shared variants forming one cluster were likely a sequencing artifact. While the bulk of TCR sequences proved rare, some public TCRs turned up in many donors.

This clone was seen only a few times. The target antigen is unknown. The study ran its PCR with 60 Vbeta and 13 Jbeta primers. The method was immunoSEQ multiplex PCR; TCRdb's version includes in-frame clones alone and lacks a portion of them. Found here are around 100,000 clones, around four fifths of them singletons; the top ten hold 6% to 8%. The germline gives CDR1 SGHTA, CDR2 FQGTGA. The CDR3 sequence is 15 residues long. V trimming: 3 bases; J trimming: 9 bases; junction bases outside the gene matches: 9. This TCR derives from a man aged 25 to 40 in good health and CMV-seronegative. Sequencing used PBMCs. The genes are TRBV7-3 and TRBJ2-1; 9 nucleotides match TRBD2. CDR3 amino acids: CASSFSSGGRSEQFF. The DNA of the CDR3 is TGTGCCAGCAGCTTTAGTAGCGGGGGTAGGAGTGAGCAGTTCTTC.